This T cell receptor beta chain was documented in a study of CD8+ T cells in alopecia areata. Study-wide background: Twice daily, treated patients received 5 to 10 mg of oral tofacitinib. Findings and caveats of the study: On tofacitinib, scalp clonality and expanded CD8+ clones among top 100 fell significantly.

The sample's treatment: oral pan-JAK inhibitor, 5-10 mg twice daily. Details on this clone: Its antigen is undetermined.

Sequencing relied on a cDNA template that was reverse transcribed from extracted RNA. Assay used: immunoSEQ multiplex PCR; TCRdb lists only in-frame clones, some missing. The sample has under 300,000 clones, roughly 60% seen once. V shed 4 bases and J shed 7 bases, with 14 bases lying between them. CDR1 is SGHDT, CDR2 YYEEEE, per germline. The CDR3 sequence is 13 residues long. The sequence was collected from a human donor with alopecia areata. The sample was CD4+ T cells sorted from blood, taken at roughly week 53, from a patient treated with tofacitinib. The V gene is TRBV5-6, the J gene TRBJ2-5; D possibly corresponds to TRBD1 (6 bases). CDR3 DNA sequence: TGTGCCAGCAGCAAGGACAGTTTTAGGACCCAGTACTTC. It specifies CASSKDSFRTQYF.